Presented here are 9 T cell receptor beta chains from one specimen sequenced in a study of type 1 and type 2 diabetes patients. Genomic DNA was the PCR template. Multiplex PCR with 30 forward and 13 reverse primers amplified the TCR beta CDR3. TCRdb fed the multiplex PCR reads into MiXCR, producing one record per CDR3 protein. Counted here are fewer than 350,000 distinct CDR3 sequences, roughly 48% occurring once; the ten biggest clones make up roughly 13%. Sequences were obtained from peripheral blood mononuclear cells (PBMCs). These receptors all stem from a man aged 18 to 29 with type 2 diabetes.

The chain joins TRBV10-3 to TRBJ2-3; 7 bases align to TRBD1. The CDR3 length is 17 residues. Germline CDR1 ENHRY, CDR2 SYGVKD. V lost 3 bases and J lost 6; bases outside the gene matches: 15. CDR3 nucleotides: TGTGCCATCAGTGACCCGATTAGACAGGGTCGACGGGATACGCAGTATTTT. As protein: CAISDPIRQGRRDTQYF.

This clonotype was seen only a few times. CDR3 loop: CSVGTGGRTEAFF. The CDR3 DNA reads as TGCAGCGTGGGGACAGGGGGTCGTACTGAAGCTTTCTTT. The chain couples TRBV29-1 to TRBJ1-1; TRBD1 matches at 11 bases. Per the germline V gene, CDR1 is SQVTM and CDR2 is ANQGSEA. The CDR3 contains 13 residues. J was trimmed by 5 bases and V by 6 bases; bases with no gene match: 5.

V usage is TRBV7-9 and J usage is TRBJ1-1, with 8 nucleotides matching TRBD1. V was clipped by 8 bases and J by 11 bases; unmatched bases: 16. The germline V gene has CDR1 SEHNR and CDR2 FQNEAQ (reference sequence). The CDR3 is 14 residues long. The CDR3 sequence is CASSPPQDRVQAFF. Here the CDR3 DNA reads TGTGCCAGCTCACCACCCCAGGACAGGGTCCAGGCTTTCTTT. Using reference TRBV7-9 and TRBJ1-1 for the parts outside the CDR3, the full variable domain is DTGVSQNPRHKITKRGQNVTFRCDPISEHNRLYWYRQTLGQGPEFLTYFQNEAQLEKSRLLSDRFSAERPKGSFSTLEIQRTEQGDSAMYLCASSPPQDRVQAFFGQGTRLTVV.

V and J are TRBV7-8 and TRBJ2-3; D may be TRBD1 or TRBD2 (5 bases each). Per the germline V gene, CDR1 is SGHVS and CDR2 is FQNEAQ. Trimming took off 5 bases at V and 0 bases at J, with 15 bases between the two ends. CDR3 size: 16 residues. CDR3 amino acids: CASSLKGETSTDTQYF. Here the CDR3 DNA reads TGTGCCAGCAGCCTAAAAGGGGAGACTAGCACAGATACGCAGTATTTT.

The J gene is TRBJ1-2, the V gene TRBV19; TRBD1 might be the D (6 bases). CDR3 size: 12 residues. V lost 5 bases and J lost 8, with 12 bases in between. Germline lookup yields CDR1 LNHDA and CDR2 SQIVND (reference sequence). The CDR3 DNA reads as TGTGCCAGTAGTGGTACACAGGGAGGCTACACCTTC. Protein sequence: CASSGTQGGYTF.

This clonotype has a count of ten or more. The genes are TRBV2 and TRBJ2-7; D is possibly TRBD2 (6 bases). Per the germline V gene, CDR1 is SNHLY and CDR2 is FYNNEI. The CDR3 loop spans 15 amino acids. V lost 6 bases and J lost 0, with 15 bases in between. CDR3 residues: CASRILADLSYEQYF. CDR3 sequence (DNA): TGTGCCAGCAGGATCTTAGCGGACCTCTCCTACGAGCAGTACTTC.

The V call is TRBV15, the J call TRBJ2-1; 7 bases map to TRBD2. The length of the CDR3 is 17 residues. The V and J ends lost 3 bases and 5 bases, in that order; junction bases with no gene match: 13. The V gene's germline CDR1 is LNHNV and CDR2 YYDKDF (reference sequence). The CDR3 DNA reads TGTGCCACCAGCAGTAGGGGTGATGGGCGGGGGAACAATGAGCAGTTCTTC. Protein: CATSSRGDGRGNNEQFF.

In DNA form, the CDR3 reads TGCAGTGCTAGAGATCAACCGAATCAGCCCCAGCATTTT. It translates to CSARDQPNQPQHF. This chain connects TRBV20-1 to TRBJ1-5, with D unclear. The ends were cut back, 0 bases at V and 4 bases at J, with 7 bases in the middle. Germline loops: CDR1 DFQATT, CDR2 SNEGSKA (reference sequence). This CDR3 has 13 residues.

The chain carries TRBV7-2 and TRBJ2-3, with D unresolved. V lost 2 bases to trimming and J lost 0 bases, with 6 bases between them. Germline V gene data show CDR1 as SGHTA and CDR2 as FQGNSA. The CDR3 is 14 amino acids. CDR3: CASSLMGSTDTQYF. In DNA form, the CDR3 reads TGTGCCAGCAGCTTAATGGGGAGCACAGATACGCAGTATTTT.